The 10 T cell receptor beta chains listed next were all sequenced from one sample in a study of early T cells in non-severe SARS-CoV-2 infection. TCRdb reanalysed the 5' RACE reads using MiXCR and keeps one entry per CDR3 protein. Among about 88,000 distinct CDR3 sequences, about 15% were seen once, and the ten largest hold 4.5% to 7%. The source material was whole blood. These receptors originate from an adult who was a healthcare worker with PCR-confirmed SARS-CoV-2 infection or an uninfected control (not recorded which).

The chain couples TRBV5-1 to TRBJ2-5; possibly TRBD1 for D (5 bases). In germline, CDR1 is SGHRS, CDR2 YFSETQ. This CDR3 is built from 15 residues. The V end lost 1 base, the J end lost 3 bases, and 13 bases lay between the germline ends. CDR3 loop: CASSLQTDPKETQYF. The CDR3 bases are TGCGCCAGCAGCTTGCAGACAGACCCGAAAGAGACCCAGTACTTC.

The V call is TRBV2, the J call TRBJ2-1; D unclear. The germline V gene has CDR1 SNHLY and CDR2 FYNNEI. The CDR3 is 14 residues long. The ends were cut back, 7 bases at V and 0 bases at J, with 10 bases in the middle. As DNA, the CDR3 is TGTGCCAGCAATCCCGTAAGCTCCTACAATGAGCAGTTCTTC. Protein: CASNPVSSYNEQFF.

CDR3 residues: CSARVGRASGIYNEQFF. Written as DNA, the CDR3 is TGCAGTGCTAGAGTGGGCCGGGCCAGCGGAATCTACAATGAGCAGTTCTTC. The chain combines TRBV20-1 with TRBJ2-1; tentatively, D is TRBD2 (5 bases). CDR3 length equals 17 residues. Germline CDR1 DFQATT, CDR2 SNEGSKA (reference sequence). Trimming took 1 base from V and 3 from J, leaving 19 bases between them.

This chain joins TRBV29-1 and TRBJ2-1; 9 nucleotides agree with TRBD1. CDR3 length: 11 residues. Per the germline V gene, CDR1 is SQVTM and CDR2 is ANQGSEA. The ends lost 6 bases at V and 12 bases at J; junction bases unmatched: 6. CDR3 sequence (DNA): TGCAGCGTCAGGACAGGGGAGTGGCAGTTCTTC. It encodes CSVRTGEWQFF.

This clonotype appeared a few times. The junction does not match germline at one end; this may be a read error. The chain employs TRBV28 and TRBJ2-4; either TRBD1 or TRBD2 may fit D (6 bases each). Germline V gene lookup returns CDR1 MDHEN and CDR2 SYDVKM. This CDR3 comprises 14 residues. The DNA for the CDR3 is TGTGCTAGCAGTTTAAAAGGGGGGAAAAACATTCAGTACTTC. This sequence encodes CASSLKGGKNIQYF.

The genes are TRBV12-3 or TRBV12-4 and TRBJ1-1; D is possibly TRBD1 (6 bases). V dropped 7 bases and J dropped 1 base, with 13 bases sitting between them. The CDR3 runs to 14 residues. In DNA, the CDR3 is TGTGCCAGCAATCGACAGGTACCGAACACTGAAGCTTTCTTT. Translation gives CASNRQVPNTEAFF.

The CDR3 DNA follows: TGTGCCTGGAGTAAATATGAGCAGTTCTTC. Translating gives CAWSKYEQFF. The rearrangement joins TRBV30 to TRBJ2-1; D is unresolved. This CDR3 is 10 amino acids long. Germline CDR1 GTSNPN, CDR2 SVGIG (reference sequence). Trimming cost V 2 bases and J 8 bases, with 4 bases left between them.

This clonotype turned up a few times. V usage is TRBV7-2 and J usage is TRBJ2-2; possible D gene TRBD2, 6 bases. The CDR3 has 15 amino acids. V was clipped by 2 bases and J by 7 bases, with 14 bases between them. CDR1 is SGHTA, CDR2 FQGNSA, per germline. The CDR3 reads CASSLSLGGSGELFF. The CDR3 DNA sequence: TGTGCCAGCAGCTTAAGTCTTGGGGGGAGCGGGGAGCTGTTTTTT.

This rearrangement joins TRBV11-2 to TRBJ2-7; D is undetermined. The CDR3 is 11 amino acids. Trimming took off 6 bases at V and 6 bases at J, with 9 bases between the two ends. Germline V lookup: CDR1 SGHAT, CDR2 FQNNGV. The CDR3 DNA reads as TGTGCCAGCAGGATGACGGGCGAGCAGTACTTC. Amino acids: CASRMTGEQYF.

Comments on this clonotype: One base away lies a much larger clone, so this may be a sequencing read error. This chain links TRBV7-2 with TRBJ1-1; a weak D match, TRBD1 (6 bases). The CDR3 is 14 amino acids. Trimming left V 8 bases short and J 1 base short, with 14 bases between. CDR1 is SGHTA, CDR2 FQGNSA, per germline. The CDR3 nucleotides read TGTGCCAGCTGGCCTCCGGGACAGAACACTGAAGCTTTCTTT. Translation gives CASWPPGQNTEAFF.